This T cell receptor (beta chain) appears in the sequencing data of a study of radiation and T cells in renal cell carcinoma. The CDR3 extends over 15 amino acids. Germline lookup yields CDR1 SGHDT and CDR2 YYEEEE. Trimming stripped 0 bases from V and 4 bases from J, with 13 bases between. As to treatment: 15 Gy SBRT to primary tumor, nephrectomy 4 weeks later. TCRdb's copy holds only in-frame clones and misses some; the assay was immunoSEQ multiplex PCR. The sample contains 10,000 to 15,000 clones, 33% of which appear only once. Only a few counts were recorded for this clone. The chain uses TRBV5-6 and TRBJ1-2; D uncertain. The source material was tumor tissue, sampled from a patient whose treatment included radiotherapy and nephrectomy. The receptor was isolated from a man aged 55-75 years with renal cell carcinoma. The CDR3 here is CASSLEGFKGYGYTF. CDR3 sequence (DNA): TGTGCCAGCAGCTTGGAGGGTTTTAAGGGCTATGGCTACACCTTC.